Sequencing of this T cell receptor (beta chain) was carried out in a study of cytomegalovirus exposure and HLA in healthy donors. Study-wide context: An earlier analysis identified 120 million or so unique TCR beta sequences in 150 million to 200 million T cells.

Worth noting for this clone: The target antigen is unknown.

The primer mix had 60 Vbeta and 13 Jbeta primers. Clones were read by immunoSEQ multiplex PCR, and TCRdb kept only the in-frame ones, dropping some. Of about 130,000 clones in the sample, about 80% are singletons; the top ten hold around 6.3%. The J segment lost 3 bases and the V segment lost 7 bases, leaving 6 bases of the junction unmatched. The CDR3 spans 14 residues. Per the germline V gene, CDR1 is MDHEN and CDR2 is SYDVKM. General study results and limits: Later genetic work tied a missense DCLRE1C variant to beta-chain V and J trimming. HLA alleles were associated with 15,000 to 20,000 TCR beta sequences in a later analysis at 0.05 false discovery rate.

The sequenced sample was PBMCs. The chain recombines TRBV28 with TRBJ1-5; TRBD1 aligns across 7 bases. This receptor was obtained from a man aged 35-49 years in good health and CMV-seropositive. The CDR3 DNA is TGTGCCAGCAACCGACAGGGAGCCAATCAGCCCCAGCATTTT. Its translation: CASNRQGANQPQHF.